A single TCR beta chain is shown here with its context. There is no known antigen for this receptor. No clone much larger than this one lies a single base away; base qualities are absent. This sample is part of a study of T cell changes during pregnancy in multiple sclerosis (dated by TCRdb to between 2018 and 2020). Regarding the study in general: In women with multiple sclerosis, the researchers looked at how the T cell repertoire shifted as pregnancy progressed.

The library was produced with the immunoSEQ multiplex PCR assay. As stored in TCRdb, this immuneACCESS dataset retains in-frame rearrangements with V and J assigned. A fraction of the clones does not appear; measured against another copy, unresolved V genes explain less than half of the discrepancy, and the remainder lacks a known reason. This sample has about 73,000 clones in its table, and around 94% of those were observed once. Roughly 2.1% of the sample rests with the top ten. Source: peripheral blood, taken in the second trimester of pregnancy. The sequence derives from a female donor in good health, enrolled as a control in a pregnancy study.

The CDR3 loop reads CASSLRLPRWEKLFF. The DNA sequence is TGTGCCAGCAGCTTGAGACTCCCGCGGTGGGAAAAACTGTTTTTT. The V and J genes are TRBV5-5 and TRBJ1-4, with the D gene call left open. The CDR3, from cysteine to phenylalanine, totals 15 residues. Just the 45-base CDR3 DNA is kept, in frame starting at base 1. CDR1 and CDR2 were assigned from the germline V gene (reference sequence) as SGHKS and YYEKEE. V loses 1 base, J loses 8 bases, and the germline ends lie 15 bases apart.